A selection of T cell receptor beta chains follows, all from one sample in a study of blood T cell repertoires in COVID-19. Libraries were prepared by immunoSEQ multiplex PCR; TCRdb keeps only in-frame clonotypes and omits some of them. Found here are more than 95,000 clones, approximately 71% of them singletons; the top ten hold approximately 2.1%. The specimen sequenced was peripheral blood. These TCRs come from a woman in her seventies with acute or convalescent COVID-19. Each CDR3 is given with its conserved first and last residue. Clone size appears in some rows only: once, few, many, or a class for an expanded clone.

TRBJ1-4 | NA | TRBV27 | CASSSPRGPGAEKLFF
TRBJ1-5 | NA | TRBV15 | CATSRAAIGQPQHF
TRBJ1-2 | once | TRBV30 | CAWSRQGGVGYTF
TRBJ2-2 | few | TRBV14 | CASSQDRDRTRTGAYTGELFF
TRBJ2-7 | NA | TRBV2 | CASSPDRYEQYF
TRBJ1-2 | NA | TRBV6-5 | CASSYSDRSYGYTF
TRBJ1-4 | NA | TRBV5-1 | CASSLSGGVEKLFF
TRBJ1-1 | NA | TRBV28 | CASSLEPYTEAFF
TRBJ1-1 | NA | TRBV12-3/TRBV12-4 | CASRQGAVTEAFF
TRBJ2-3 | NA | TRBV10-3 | CAISPSGTSGTASTDTQYF
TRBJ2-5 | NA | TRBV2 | CASRDASGDQETQYF
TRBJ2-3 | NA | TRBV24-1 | CATSDRLVTGGTDTQYF
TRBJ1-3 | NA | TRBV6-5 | CASRQGVTGNTIYF
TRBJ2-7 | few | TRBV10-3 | CAISALTSGSGEQYF
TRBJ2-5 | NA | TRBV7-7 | CASSLAPLAGGQETQYF
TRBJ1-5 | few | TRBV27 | CASSSQGSHQPQHF
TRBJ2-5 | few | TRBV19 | CASSIVGGTGQETQYF
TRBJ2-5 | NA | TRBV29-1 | CSVDVRLGETQYF
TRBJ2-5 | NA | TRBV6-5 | CASSYGVLGQETQYF
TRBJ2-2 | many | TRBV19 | CASSIGQGTGELFF
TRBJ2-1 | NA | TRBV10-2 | CASSEYRGNEQFF
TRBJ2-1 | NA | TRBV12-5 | CASGLAGSSYNEQFF
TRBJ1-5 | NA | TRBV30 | CAWSGQYSNQPQHF
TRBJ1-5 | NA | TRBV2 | CASSGWQSQPQHF
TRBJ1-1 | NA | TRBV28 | CASSLFVAPNTEAFF
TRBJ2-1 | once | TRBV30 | CAWRGDRGYNEQFF
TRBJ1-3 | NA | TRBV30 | CAWSVGGSKNTIYF
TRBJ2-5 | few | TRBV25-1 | CASSVGTSGSEETQYF
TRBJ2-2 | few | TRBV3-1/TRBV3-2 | CASSQVGGGELFF
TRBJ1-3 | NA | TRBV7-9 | CASPGQNSGNTIYF
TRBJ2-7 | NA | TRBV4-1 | CASSQGQGGEQYF
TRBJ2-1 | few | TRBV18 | CASSPPQRGANNEQFF
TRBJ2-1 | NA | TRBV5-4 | CASSLVLNNEQFF
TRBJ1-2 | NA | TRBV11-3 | CASSLDRPGTGGGYGYTF
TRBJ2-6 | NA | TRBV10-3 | CAISGQVSFGANVLTF
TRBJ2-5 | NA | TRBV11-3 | CASSSGQGGKETQYF